This TCR beta chain is from a study of regulatory T cells in long-lasting Graves disease. V dropped 7 bases and J dropped 0 bases, with 13 bases sitting between them. In germline, CDR1 is ENHRY, CDR2 SYGVKD. The CDR3 has 15 residues. As to time point: newly diagnosed GD, antithyroid drugs for less than 3 months. There was RNA extracted from PBMCs, and the TCR library was made from it. Arm-PCR of CDR3 regions and iRepertoire HTBI primers were used to build TCR beta libraries. TCRdb used MiXCR to reprocess the multiplex PCR reads, holding one entry per CDR3 protein. This sample carries 400,000 to 500,000 distinct CDR3 sequences, 14% of them seen once, and the ten largest clones take approximately 17%. The same sample was also used in a study of T cells in Graves' hyperthyroidism and ophthalmopathy.

The sequencing here drew on peripheral blood mononuclear cells (PBMCs), taken at new diagnosis, from a patient treated with antithyroid drugs. The TCR sequence derives from a woman aged 45-60 years with Graves disease. This chain uses TRBV10-3 with TRBJ1-5; tentative D call: TRBD1 (5 bases). The CDR3, as DNA: TGTGCCATCAACAAACAGGACGCTAGCAATCAGCCCCAGCATTTT. The encoded protein is CAINKQDASNQPQHF.